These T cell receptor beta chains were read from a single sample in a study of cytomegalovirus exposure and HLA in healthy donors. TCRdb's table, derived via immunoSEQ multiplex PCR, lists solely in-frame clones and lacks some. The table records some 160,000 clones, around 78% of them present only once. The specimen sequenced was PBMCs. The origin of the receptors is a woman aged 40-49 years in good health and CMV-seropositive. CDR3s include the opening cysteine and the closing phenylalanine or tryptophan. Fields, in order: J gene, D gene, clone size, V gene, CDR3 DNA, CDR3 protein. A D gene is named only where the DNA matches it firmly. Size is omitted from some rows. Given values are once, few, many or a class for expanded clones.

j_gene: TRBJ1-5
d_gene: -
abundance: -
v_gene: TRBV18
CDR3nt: TGTGCCAGCTCAGAGCGACAGCTAAGGGGTCAGCCCCAGCATTTT
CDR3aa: CASSERQLRGQPQHF

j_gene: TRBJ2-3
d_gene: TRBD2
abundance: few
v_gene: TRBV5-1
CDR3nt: TGCGCCAGCAGGGTAGGGACTAGCGGAGACACAGATACGCAGTATTTT
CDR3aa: CASRVGTSGDTDTQYF

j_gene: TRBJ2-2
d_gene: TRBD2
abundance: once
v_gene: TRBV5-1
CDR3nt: TGCGCCAGCAGCTTGGGTCTAGCGGGGACCGGGGAGCTGTTTTTT
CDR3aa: CASSLGLAGTGELFF

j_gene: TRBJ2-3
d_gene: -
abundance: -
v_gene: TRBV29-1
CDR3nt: TGCAGCGTTGACGCAGGGGCAGATACGCAGTATTTT
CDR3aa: CSVDAGADTQYF

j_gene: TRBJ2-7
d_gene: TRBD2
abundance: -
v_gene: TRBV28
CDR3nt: TGTGCCAGCAGTTTCTTTTTAACGACGGCGGGGGTAACCTACGAGCAGTACTTC
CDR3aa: CASSFFLTTAGVTYEQYF

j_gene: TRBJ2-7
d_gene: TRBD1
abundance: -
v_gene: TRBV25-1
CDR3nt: TGTGCCAGCAGTGCCCGGACAGGGTCCTACGAGCAGTACTTC
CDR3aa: CASSARTGSYEQYF

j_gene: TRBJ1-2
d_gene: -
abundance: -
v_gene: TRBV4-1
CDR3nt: TGCGCCAGCAGCCACGCCGGACAGAACTATGGCTACACCTTC
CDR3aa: CASSHAGQNYGYTF

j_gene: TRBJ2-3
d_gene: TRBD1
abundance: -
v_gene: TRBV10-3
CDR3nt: TGTGCCATCAGGCCGGGAACAGGGGGCACAACAGATACGCAGTATTTT
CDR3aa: CAIRPGTGGTTDTQYF

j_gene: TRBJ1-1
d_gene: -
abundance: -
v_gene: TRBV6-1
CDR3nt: TGTGCCAGCAGTGTCGGGTCTACTGAAGCTTTCTTT
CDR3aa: CASSVGSTEAFF

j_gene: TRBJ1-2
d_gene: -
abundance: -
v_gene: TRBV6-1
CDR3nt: TGTGCCAGCAGTGGAAAGACACAGCTTGTTAACTATGGCTACACCTTC
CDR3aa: CASSGKTQLVNYGYTF

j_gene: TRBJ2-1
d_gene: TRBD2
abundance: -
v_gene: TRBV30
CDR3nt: TGTGCCTGGAGTCGACCCAACGGGGGGGGCAATGAGCAGTTCTTC
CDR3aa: CAWSRPNGGGNEQFF

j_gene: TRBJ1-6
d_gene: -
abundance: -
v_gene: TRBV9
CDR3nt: TGTGCCAGCAGCGAAGCGGGGGATAATTCACCCCTCCACTTT
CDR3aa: CASSEAGDNSPLHF

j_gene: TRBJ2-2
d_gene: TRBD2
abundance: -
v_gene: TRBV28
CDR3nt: TGTGCCAGCAGTAAAGCCGCGGGGGGTGTCGTCACCGGGGAGCTGTTTTTT
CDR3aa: CASSKAAGGVVTGELFF

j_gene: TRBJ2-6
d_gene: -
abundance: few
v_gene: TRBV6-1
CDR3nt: TGTGCCAGCAGTCCGACAGGGCGGGGCAACGGCCTGACTTTC
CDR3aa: CASSPTGRGNGLTF

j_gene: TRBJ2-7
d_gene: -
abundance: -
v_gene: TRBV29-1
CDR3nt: TGCAGCGTTGTCCTCCTGGGAGCACTCCGCGACGAGCAGTACTTC
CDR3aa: CSVVLLGALRDEQYF

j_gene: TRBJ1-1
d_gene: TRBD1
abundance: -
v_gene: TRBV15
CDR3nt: TGTGCCACCAGCCGTTACGGACAGGGAAAGACTGAAGCTTTCTTT
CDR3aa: CATSRYGQGKTEAFF

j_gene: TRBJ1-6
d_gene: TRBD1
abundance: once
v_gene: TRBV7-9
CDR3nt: TGTGCCAGCAGCTTTGGGACAGATAATTCACCCCTCCACTTT
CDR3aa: CASSFGTDNSPLHF

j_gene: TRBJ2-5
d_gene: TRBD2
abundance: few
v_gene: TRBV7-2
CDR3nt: TGTGCCAGCAGCCAGAGTCCGCCTAGCGGGGGAGGAGAGACCCAGTACTTC
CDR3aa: CASSQSPPSGGGETQYF

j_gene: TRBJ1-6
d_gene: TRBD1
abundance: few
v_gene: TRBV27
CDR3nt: TGTGCCAGCAGTATACAGGGGGCGTATTCACCCCTCCACTTT
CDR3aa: CASSIQGAYSPLHF

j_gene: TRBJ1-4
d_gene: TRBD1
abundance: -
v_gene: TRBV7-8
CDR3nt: TGTGCCAGCAGCTCAGACAGGGGCCTTAGTGAAAAACTGTTTTTT
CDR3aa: CASSSDRGLSEKLFF

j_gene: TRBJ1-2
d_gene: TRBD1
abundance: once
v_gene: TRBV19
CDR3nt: TGTGCCAGTAGACGGCGGACAGGGGGCGCTTATGGCTACACCTTC
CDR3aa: CASRRRTGGAYGYTF

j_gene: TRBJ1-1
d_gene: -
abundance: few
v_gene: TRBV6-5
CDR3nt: TGTGCCAGCAGTCCGACTCAGAACACTGAAGCTTTCTTT
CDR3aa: CASSPTQNTEAFF

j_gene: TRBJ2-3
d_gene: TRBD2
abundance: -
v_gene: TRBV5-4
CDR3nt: TGTGCCAGCAGCAGGACTAGCAGCACAGATACGCAGTATTTT
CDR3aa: CASSRTSSTDTQYF

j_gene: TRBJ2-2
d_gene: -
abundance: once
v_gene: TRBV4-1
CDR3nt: TGCGCCAGCAGCCAAGATCTAGGAGGGACTTACACCGGGGAGCTGTTTTTT
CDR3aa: CASSQDLGGTYTGELFF

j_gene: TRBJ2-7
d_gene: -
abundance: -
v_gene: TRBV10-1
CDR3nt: TGCGCCAGCAGTGAAGAGTACGAGCAGTACTTC
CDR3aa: CASSEEYEQYF

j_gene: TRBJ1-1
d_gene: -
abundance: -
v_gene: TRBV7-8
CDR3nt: TGTGCCAGCATCCCGGGGGTTCTTGGGCTCACTGAAGCTTTCTTT
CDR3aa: CASIPGVLGLTEAFF

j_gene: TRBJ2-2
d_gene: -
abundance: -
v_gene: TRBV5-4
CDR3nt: TGTGCCAGCAGCACTTACACCGGGGAGCTGTTTTTT
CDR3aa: CASSTYTGELFF

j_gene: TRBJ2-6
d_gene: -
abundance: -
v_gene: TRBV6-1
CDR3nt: TGTGCCAGCACAGACAGGTCCTCTGGGGCCAACGTCCTGACTTTC
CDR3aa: CASTDRSSGANVLTF

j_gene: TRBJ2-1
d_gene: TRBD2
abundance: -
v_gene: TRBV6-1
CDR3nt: TGTGCCAGCAGTGAAGAGACTAGCCTATACAATGAGCAGTTCTTC
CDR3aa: CASSEETSLYNEQFF

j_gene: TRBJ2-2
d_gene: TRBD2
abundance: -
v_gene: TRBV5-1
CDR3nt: TGCGCCAGCAGCTCCGCCAAGACTAGCGGGGCCTACACCGGGGAGCTGTTTTTT
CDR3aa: CASSSAKTSGAYTGELFF

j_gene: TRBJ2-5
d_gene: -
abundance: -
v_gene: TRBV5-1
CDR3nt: TGCGCCAGCAGCTCGCAGGCAGGGTTTGAGACCCAGTACTTC
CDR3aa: CASSSQAGFETQYF

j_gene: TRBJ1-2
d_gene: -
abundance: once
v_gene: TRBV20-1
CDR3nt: TGCAGTGCTAATGAGGCTGGCTACACCTTC
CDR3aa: CSANEAGYTF

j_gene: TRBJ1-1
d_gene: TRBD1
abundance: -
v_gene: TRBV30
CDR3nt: TGTGCCTGGAAGGGGGACAGCCTGAACACTGAAGCTTTCTTT
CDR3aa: CAWKGDSLNTEAFF

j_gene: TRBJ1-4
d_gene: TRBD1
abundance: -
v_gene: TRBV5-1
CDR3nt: TGCGCCAGCAGCGTAACCGGGACAGATAATGAAAAACTGTTTTTT
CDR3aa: CASSVTGTDNEKLFF

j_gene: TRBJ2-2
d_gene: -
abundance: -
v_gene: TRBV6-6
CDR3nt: TGTGCCAGCAGCCCTCTTCCCGGGGATACCGGGGAGCTGTTTTTT
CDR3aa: CASSPLPGDTGELFF

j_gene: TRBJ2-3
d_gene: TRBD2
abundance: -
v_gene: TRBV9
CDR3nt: TGTGCCAGCAGCGCCCAGCGGGGGGGCTTGGATTTT
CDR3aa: CASSAQRGGLDF

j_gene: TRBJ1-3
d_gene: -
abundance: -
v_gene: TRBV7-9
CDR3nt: TGTGCCAGCAGCTCCTGGGACAGAAACACCATATATTTT
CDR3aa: CASSSWDRNTIYF

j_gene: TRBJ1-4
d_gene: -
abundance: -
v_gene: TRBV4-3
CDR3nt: TGCGCCAGCAGCCAAGACCCCGGGCAGGGGAATGAAAAACTGTTTTTT
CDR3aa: CASSQDPGQGNEKLFF

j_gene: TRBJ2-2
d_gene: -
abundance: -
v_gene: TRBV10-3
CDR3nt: TGTGCCGCCGGGAGCGGCGGGGACAACACCGGGGAGCTGTTTTTT
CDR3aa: CAAGSGGDNTGELFF